The sequence of this TCR gamma chain was determined in a study of gamma delta lymphoproliferative disorders and STAT genes. On the study more broadly: Gamma-chain libraries were built from at least 50 ng of genomic DNA with the LymphoTrack Dx TCRG Assay. The EuroClonality-NGS protocol was used to prepare delta libraries.

By frequency in the sample, this clone is medium-sized. TCRdb re-identified clones in the multiplex PCR reads via CATT. This sample has over a thousand gamma-chain clones, with approximately 15% found just once. The receptor sequences were amplified from genomic DNA of peripheral blood mononuclear cells. The germline gives CDR1 EGSNGY, CDR2 YDSYNSKV. The ends lost 2 bases at V and 8 bases at J; junction bases unmatched: 3. CDR3 size: 11 residues. The V call is TRGV2, the J call TRGJ1 or TRGJ2. The J gene, left out of TCRdb, was set here by checking the DNA against germline. The sample consisted of blood. This TCR derives from a human donor in good health. CDR3 DNA sequence: TGTGCCACCTGGGACGAGGATAAGAAACTCTTT. It is translated as CATWDEDKKLF.